These T cell receptor beta chains were read from a single sample in a study of T-cell reconstitution after alpha-beta-depleted transplantation in children. One entry per CDR3 protein, called by TCRdb with MiXCR from the PCR reads. Of around 130,000 distinct CDR3 sequences listed, 8% to 10% are singletons. Sequencing was performed on PBMCs, mostly from graft donor cells, taken 180 days after TCRalphabeta/CD19-depleted stem cell transplant. The receptors derive from a girl in the first two years of life who had a stem cell transplant for combined immunodeficiency, so the T cells may come from the graft donor. The CDR3 runs from the conserved cysteine through the conserved F or W. D genes are given only for firm matches. The listing skips clone size in some rows; elsewhere it reads once, few, many or a size class.

d_call: TRBD1; clone_size: few; v_call: TRBV5-1; j_call: TRBJ2-1; cdr3_nt: TGCGCCAGCAGCTCACCGGGACAGGGGTTAAATGAGCAGTTCTTC; cdr3_aa: CASSSPGQGLNEQFF
d_call: -; clone_size: few; v_call: TRBV6-2/TRBV6-3; j_call: TRBJ2-1; cdr3_nt: TGTGCCAGCACAAACAATCCCAATGAGCAGTTCTTC; cdr3_aa: CASTNNPNEQFF
d_call: -; clone_size: few; v_call: TRBV27; j_call: TRBJ1-5; cdr3_nt: TGTGCCAGCAGTTTAACACAGAATCAGCCCCAGCATTTT; cdr3_aa: CASSLTQNQPQHF
d_call: -; clone_size: many; v_call: TRBV5-8; j_call: TRBJ1-6; cdr3_nt: TGTGCCAGCAACCCCAGGGCAGGCTATAATTCACCCCTCCACTTT; cdr3_aa: CASNPRAGYNSPLHF
d_call: -; clone_size: -; v_call: TRBV7-9; j_call: TRBJ1-1; cdr3_nt: TGTGCCAGCAGCTTCACAGGGCTAGAAGCTTTCTTT; cdr3_aa: CASSFTGLEAFF
d_call: TRBD2; clone_size: -; v_call: TRBV11-2; j_call: TRBJ2-1; cdr3_nt: TGTGCCAGCAGCTGGACTAGCGGGGGGCCGGGTGAGCAGTTCTTC; cdr3_aa: CASSWTSGGPGEQFF
d_call: TRBD2; clone_size: few; v_call: TRBV7-3; j_call: TRBJ2-1; cdr3_nt: TGTGCCAGCAGCTCCGGGACTAGCGGGGGTGTAGATGAGCAGTTCTTC; cdr3_aa: CASSSGTSGGVDEQFF
d_call: -; clone_size: -; v_call: TRBV5-1; j_call: TRBJ2-3; cdr3_nt: TGCGCCAGCAGCTTAGAGGGGAGAGATACGCAGTATTTT; cdr3_aa: CASSLEGRDTQYF
d_call: TRBD2; clone_size: -; v_call: TRBV5-1; j_call: TRBJ2-3; cdr3_nt: TGCGCCAGCAGCTTACAAAAAACTAGCGGGGCCACAGATACGCAGTATTTT; cdr3_aa: CASSLQKTSGATDTQYF
d_call: TRBD2; clone_size: many; v_call: TRBV7-9; j_call: TRBJ2-1; cdr3_nt: TGTGCCAGCAGCTGGGGGGGTGAGCAGTTCTTC; cdr3_aa: CASSWGGEQFF
d_call: TRBD2; clone_size: few; v_call: TRBV2; j_call: TRBJ2-7; cdr3_nt: TGTGCCAGCAAACTAGCGGGAAGGGGCGAGCAGTACTTC; cdr3_aa: CASKLAGRGEQYF
d_call: TRBD1; clone_size: -; v_call: TRBV6-5; j_call: TRBJ1-2; cdr3_nt: TGTGCCAGCAGTTATCGGACAGGGTATTTTTTGGGGAATGGCTACACCTTC; cdr3_aa: CASSYRTGYFLGNGYTF
d_call: -; clone_size: few; v_call: TRBV10-3; j_call: TRBJ2-3; cdr3_nt: TGTGCCATCAGCCGACAGTCCCGCACAGATACGCAGTATTTT; cdr3_aa: CAISRQSRTDTQYF
d_call: -; clone_size: few; v_call: TRBV11-2; j_call: TRBJ2-7; cdr3_nt: TGTGCCAGCAGCGCGCCCTACGAGCAGTACTTC; cdr3_aa: CASSAPYEQYF
d_call: -; clone_size: -; v_call: TRBV12-3/TRBV12-4; j_call: TRBJ2-5; cdr3_nt: TGTGCCAGCAGTCCCGGTCGCAGGGTGTACCAAGAGACCCAGTACTTC; cdr3_aa: CASSPGRRVYQETQYF
d_call: -; clone_size: -; v_call: TRBV5-1; j_call: TRBJ2-7; cdr3_nt: TGCGCCAGCAGCTTGAGGTGGCCAGGGAACGAGCAGTACTTC; cdr3_aa: CASSLRWPGNEQYF
d_call: -; clone_size: -; v_call: TRBV9; j_call: TRBJ1-2; cdr3_nt: TGTGCCAGCAGCGCCCAGACTGCTAACTATGGCTACACCTTC; cdr3_aa: CASSAQTANYGYTF
d_call: -; clone_size: -; v_call: TRBV20-1; j_call: TRBJ1-1; cdr3_nt: TGCAGTGCTCCTCGGGCGGGCAACACTGAAGCTTTCTTT; cdr3_aa: CSAPRAGNTEAFF
d_call: -; clone_size: many; v_call: TRBV20-1; j_call: TRBJ2-7; cdr3_nt: TGCAGTGCTAGCGGAGCCTACGAGCAGTACTTC; cdr3_aa: CSASGAYEQYF
d_call: TRBD1; clone_size: few; v_call: TRBV20-1; j_call: TRBJ2-7; cdr3_nt: TGCAGTGCTAGATCCTCCAGGGGGCTTTTCGAGCAGTACTTC; cdr3_aa: CSARSSRGLFEQYF
d_call: -; clone_size: -; v_call: TRBV7-9; j_call: TRBJ2-7; cdr3_nt: TGTGCCAGCAGCCCGCCCTCCTACGAGCAGTACTTC; cdr3_aa: CASSPPSYEQYF
d_call: -; clone_size: few; v_call: TRBV4-1; j_call: TRBJ1-2; cdr3_nt: TGCGCCAGCAGCGCTAAAGCCGACTATGGCTACACCTTC; cdr3_aa: CASSAKADYGYTF
d_call: -; clone_size: many; v_call: TRBV28; j_call: TRBJ1-2; cdr3_nt: TGTGCCAGCGTTCTAGGGGCACAACACTATGGCTACACCTTC; cdr3_aa: CASVLGAQHYGYTF
d_call: -; clone_size: few; v_call: TRBV4-3; j_call: TRBJ2-7; cdr3_nt: TGCGCCAGCAGCCCCGGGACTCTCTATCACGAGCAGTACTTC; cdr3_aa: CASSPGTLYHEQYF
d_call: TRBD2; clone_size: -; v_call: TRBV10-3; j_call: TRBJ2-3; cdr3_nt: TGTGCCATCCGGGCGGGGGGACGCACAGATACGCAGTATTTT; cdr3_aa: CAIRAGGRTDTQYF
d_call: -; clone_size: few; v_call: TRBV5-5; j_call: TRBJ2-6; cdr3_nt: TGTGCCAGCAGCCTAAGGAGCTCTGGGGCCAACGTCCTGACTTTC; cdr3_aa: CASSLRSSGANVLTF
d_call: -; clone_size: -; v_call: TRBV5-6; j_call: TRBJ2-3; cdr3_nt: TGTGCCAGCAGCTTGGTTCCCGGGGACGATACGCAGTATTTT; cdr3_aa: CASSLVPGDDTQYF
d_call: TRBD1; clone_size: -; v_call: TRBV5-6; j_call: TRBJ2-3; cdr3_nt: TGTGCCAGCAGCTTGGATCAGGGGGCGAGGGATACGCAGTATTTT; cdr3_aa: CASSLDQGARDTQYF
d_call: -; clone_size: few; v_call: TRBV27; j_call: TRBJ2-7; cdr3_nt: TGTGCCAGCAGTTTATCGCCCAGGGGTGAGCAGTACTTC; cdr3_aa: CASSLSPRGEQYF
d_call: -; clone_size: many; v_call: TRBV11-3; j_call: TRBJ2-7; cdr3_nt: TGTGCCAGCAGCTTAGTCCTGGGCCCCTACGAGCAGTACTTC; cdr3_aa: CASSLVLGPYEQYF
d_call: -; clone_size: -; v_call: TRBV18; j_call: TRBJ2-3; cdr3_nt: TGTGCCAGCTCACCACCAATGGGCACAGATACGCAGTATTTT; cdr3_aa: CASSPPMGTDTQYF
d_call: TRBD2; clone_size: few; v_call: TRBV7-3; j_call: TRBJ2-2; cdr3_nt: TGTGCCAGCAGCCCCCCGGGACTAGCGGGAAGTACCGGGGAGCTGTTTTTT; cdr3_aa: CASSPPGLAGSTGELFF
d_call: -; clone_size: few; v_call: TRBV29-1; j_call: TRBJ2-7; cdr3_nt: TGCAGCGTTCCTATCGGGGAAAGTCCCTACGAGCAGTACTTC; cdr3_aa: CSVPIGESPYEQYF
d_call: -; clone_size: few; v_call: TRBV11-2; j_call: TRBJ1-4; cdr3_nt: TGTGCCAGCAGCTTAGGTGGTGAAAAACTGTTTTTT; cdr3_aa: CASSLGGEKLFF
d_call: -; clone_size: -; v_call: TRBV12-3/TRBV12-4; j_call: TRBJ2-3; cdr3_nt: TGTGCCAGCAGTTTTGATACGCAGTATTTT; cdr3_aa: CASSFDTQYF
d_call: -; clone_size: many; v_call: TRBV5-1; j_call: TRBJ2-3; cdr3_nt: TGCGCCAGCAGCTTGGAGTCGATATCTAGAGATACGCAGTATTTT; cdr3_aa: CASSLESISRDTQYF
d_call: -; clone_size: many; v_call: TRBV25-1; j_call: TRBJ1-4; cdr3_nt: TGTGCCAGCAGTGACCCGCCAGGAACCCATGAAAAACTGTTTTTT; cdr3_aa: CASSDPPGTHEKLFF
d_call: TRBD2; clone_size: -; v_call: TRBV27; j_call: TRBJ2-7; cdr3_nt: TGTGCCAGCAGTATTGCTAGCGGGTTATACTACGAGCAGTACTTC; cdr3_aa: CASSIASGLYYEQYF
d_call: -; clone_size: -; v_call: TRBV12-3/TRBV12-4; j_call: TRBJ2-1; cdr3_nt: TGTGCCAGCAGTTTAGGTATAGAGCCCAATTACAATGAGCAGTTCTTC; cdr3_aa: CASSLGIEPNYNEQFF
d_call: -; clone_size: few; v_call: TRBV12-3/TRBV12-4; j_call: TRBJ2-1; cdr3_nt: TGTGCCAGCAGTAATGAGCAGTTCTTC; cdr3_aa: CASSNEQFF
d_call: -; clone_size: few; v_call: TRBV7-8; j_call: TRBJ2-5; cdr3_nt: TGTGCCAGCAGCTTAACAGGGCGCAGGGAATACCAAGAGACCCAGTACTTC; cdr3_aa: CASSLTGRREYQETQYF
d_call: TRBD1; clone_size: few; v_call: TRBV20-1; j_call: TRBJ2-4; cdr3_nt: TGCAGTGCTAGGGGACAGGGGATAGACATTCAGTACTTC; cdr3_aa: CSARGQGIDIQYF
d_call: -; clone_size: many; v_call: TRBV7-2; j_call: TRBJ1-1; cdr3_nt: TGCGTGTCCACTGAAGCTTTCTTT; cdr3_aa: CVSTEAFF
d_call: TRBD1; clone_size: few; v_call: TRBV5-6; j_call: TRBJ2-1; cdr3_nt: TGTGCCAGCAGCTTGGCCGGGACAGGGGCCTACAATGAGCAGTTCTTC; cdr3_aa: CASSLAGTGAYNEQFF
d_call: -; clone_size: -; v_call: TRBV7-6; j_call: TRBJ2-1; cdr3_nt: TGTGCCAGCAGCTTAGTAGTGGCAGGGATGGGCTACAATGAGCAGTTCTTC; cdr3_aa: CASSLVVAGMGYNEQFF
d_call: -; clone_size: -; v_call: TRBV12-3/TRBV12-4; j_call: TRBJ1-3; cdr3_nt: TGTGCCAGCAGTTTAACAGTCATTGGAAACACCATATATTTT; cdr3_aa: CASSLTVIGNTIYF
d_call: -; clone_size: -; v_call: TRBV12-3/TRBV12-4; j_call: TRBJ1-5; cdr3_nt: TGTGCCAGCAGTTTTGGACAGCCAAGCAATCAGCCCCAGCATTTT; cdr3_aa: CASSFGQPSNQPQHF
d_call: -; clone_size: few; v_call: TRBV7-3; j_call: TRBJ1-1; cdr3_nt: TGTGCCAGCAGCCCGACACTGAACACTGAAGCTTTCTTT; cdr3_aa: CASSPTLNTEAFF
d_call: TRBD2; clone_size: -; v_call: TRBV11-2; j_call: TRBJ2-7; cdr3_nt: TGTGCCAGCAGCTTACAGCGGGGGCCCTACGAGCAGTACTTC; cdr3_aa: CASSLQRGPYEQYF